These 16 T cell receptor beta chains were sequenced from one sample in a study of T cells in women clearing cervical HPV infection. The repertoire was sequenced with immunoSEQ multiplex PCR; TCRdb's copy has only in-frame clones and lacks some. Recorded for this sample: over 9,500 clones. The specimen was blood buffy coat. The receptor set was obtained from a woman between 18 and 70 years old with a cervical HPV16 infection that either progressed to CIN3+ or cleared (not recorded which).

Of note for this clone: The sequence runs out 3 residues before the end of the CDR3; the remainder is reconstructed from the germline J gene. This chain connects TRBV5-4 to TRBJ2-3; a weak D match, TRBD2 (5 bases). The V end lost 1 base, the J end lost 2 bases, and 11 bases lay between the germline ends. The CDR3 contains 15 residues. Germline V gene data show CDR1 as SGHNT and CDR2 as YYREEE (reference sequence). The CDR3 sequence is CASSLSGRPTDTQYF. Incomplete CDR3 DNA: TGTGCCAGCAGCTTGAGCGGCAGGCCCACAGATACG.

About this clone itself: The CDR3 end is not reached by the read, which stops 3 residues before it; the germline J gene fills it in. The chain carries TRBV2 and TRBJ1-2; 7 nucleotides agree with TRBD1. J gave up 7 bases and V 4 bases, and 6 bases lay outside the gene matches. The CDR3 is made up of 13 amino acids. Germline CDR1 and CDR2: SNHLY and FYNNEI. The CDR3 DNA, read in part, is TGTGCCAGCAGTGGACAGGGTTCGGGTGGC. Amino acid sequence: CASSGQGSGG. The whole CDR3 sequence reads CASSGQGSGGYTF.

A word on this clone: Read coverage stops 3 residues before the CDR3 terminus; the germline J gene supplies the remainder. V usage is TRBV7-9 and J usage is TRBJ2-5; weak D call: TRBD2 (6 bases). Trimming removed 5 bases at V and 5 bases at J, with 15 bases between. This CDR3 has 14 amino acids. Germline V gives CDR1 SEHNR, CDR2 FQNEAQ (reference sequence). The CDR3 loop is CASSPGLALETQYF. Partial CDR3 DNA: TGTGCCAGCAGCCCAGGTCTAGCGCTGGAGACC.

In regard to this clone: From the germline J gene comes the end of the CDR3, since the read stops 3 residues before it. This chain links TRBV19 with TRBJ2-5; TRBD1 matches 7 bases. The CDR3 has 15 amino acids. V lost 1 base to trimming and J lost 3 bases; unmatched junction nucleotides: 5. The germline CDR1 and CDR2 sequences are LNHDA and SQIVND (reference sequence). CDR3 DNA, as far as it was read: TGTGCCAGTAGTATAGCCGGGACAGACAAAGAGACC. It yields the protein CASSIAGTDKET. The complete CDR3 reads CASSIAGTDKETQYF.

As for this clone: The CDR3 end falls 3 residues outside the read, so it is completed with the germline J gene. The V gene is TRBV12-3 or TRBV12-4, the J gene TRBJ2-3, with 7 bases identical to TRBD1. V shed 6 bases, J shed 6 bases, and the junction held 9 bases outside the gene matches. The CDR3 contains 14 residues. Incomplete CDR3 DNA: TGTGCCAGCAGCCCCCGGGACAGATATGATACG. This gives the protein CASSPRDRYDT. The entire CDR3 reads CASSPRDRYDTQYF.

About this clone itself: The read is 3 residues too short to cover the CDR3 end, so that end is filled in from the germline J gene. The V gene is TRBV2, the J gene TRBJ2-1; 9 positions agree with TRBD2. Germline assignment: CDR1 SNHLY and CDR2 FYNNEI. Trimming took 10 bases from V and 8 from J; bases not matched to a gene: 12. The length of the CDR3 is 14 residues. The sequenced CDR3 bases are TGTGCCACCCTACCGGGACTAGCTCTAGATGAG. The encoded protein is CATLPGLALDE. The CDR3 in its entirety is CATLPGLALDEQFF.

A word on this clone: Read coverage stops 3 residues before the CDR3 terminus; the germline J gene supplies the remainder. The V call is TRBV7-4, the J call TRBJ1-4, with D maybe TRBD1 (5 bases). Germline CDR1 and CDR2: SGHVT and SQSDAQ. V gave up 5 bases and J gave up 6 bases, with 19 bases separating them. This CDR3 contains 16 residues. The sequenced part of the CDR3 DNA is TGTGCCAGCAGCCAGACCCCTCGGGGGACTCATGAAAAA. Translating it yields CASSQTPRGTHEK. In full, the CDR3 reads CASSQTPRGTHEKLFF. Full variable domain (rest looked up from reference TRBV7-4 and TRBJ1-4): GAGVSQSPRYKVAKRGRDVALRCDSISGHVTLYWYRQTLGQGSEVLTYSQSDAQRDKSGRPSGRFSAERPERSVSTLKIQRTEQGDSAVYLCASSQTPRGTHEKLFFGSGTQLSVL.

Comment on this clone: The observed sequence ends 3 residues before the CDR3 terminus, with the missing tail filled in from the germline J gene. This chain uses TRBV6-2 or TRBV6-3 with TRBJ2-7; TRBD1 agrees at 9 bases. The CDR3 covers 14 residues. Trimming at V came to 0 bases and at J to 6 bases, leaving 3 bases not matched to a gene. Germline CDR1 reads MNHEY; CDR2 reads SVGEGT. The covered CDR3 bases are TGTGCCAGCAGTTACTCGACAGGGGGATTCGAG. Translated: CASSYSTGGFE. The whole CDR3 sequence is CASSYSTGGFEQYF.

In regard to this clone: From the germline J gene comes the end of the CDR3, since the read stops 3 residues before it. This chain joins TRBV20-1 and TRBJ2-5; TRBD2 matches 11 bases. Germline CDR1 DFQATT, CDR2 SNEGSKA (reference sequence). Trimming at V came to 3 bases and at J to 5 bases, leaving 5 bases not matched to a gene. The CDR3 is made up of 14 amino acids. The CDR3 is CSASSGGADETQYF. The CDR3 bases that were read are TGCAGTGCTAGTAGCGGGGGGGCCGACGAGACC.

For this clone: Sequencing ends 3 residues short of the CDR3 end; the germline J gene provides the rest. V usage is TRBV20-1 and J usage is TRBJ2-7; 9 positions match TRBD1. The ends lost 0 bases at V and 5 bases at J; junction bases unmatched: 8. Germline CDR1 reads DFQATT; CDR2 reads SNEGSKA (reference sequence). The CDR3 is 15 amino acids. The CDR3 protein is CSARDWEGQGDEQYF. The DNA read from the CDR3 is TGCAGTGCTAGAGATTGGGAGGGACAGGGAGACGAG.

The CDR3 DNA, read in part, is TGTGCCATCAGCCCCAGGGTGCCACCCAACTACGAG. Translated, it gives CAISPRVPPNYE. The entire CDR3 sequence reads CAISPRVPPNYEQYF. This chain uses TRBV10-3 with TRBJ2-7, with D perhaps matching TRBD1 (5 bases). The read gets to within 3 residues of the CDR3 end, and the germline J gene fills in the rest. Trimming removed 6 bases at V and 3 bases at J, with 18 bases between. The V gene's germline CDR1 is ENHRY and CDR2 SYGVKD. The CDR3 runs to 15 residues.

With respect to this clone: The read ends 3 residues before the CDR3 terminus; that terminus is restored from the germline J gene. This rearrangement joins TRBV18 to TRBJ2-3; D may be TRBD2 (6 bases). Germline V gene data show CDR1 as KGHSH and CDR2 as LQKENI. This CDR3 spans 17 amino acids. CDR3 DNA (partial): TGTGCCAGCTCTTCGGGACTCTCACTAAGGGCCCAAGAGACG. The encoded protein is CASSSGLSLRAQET. The whole CDR3 reads CASSSGLSLRAQETQYF.

This clone shows up as medium-sized by frequency. The CDR3 goes on 3 residues after the read ends, and that part is filled in from the germline J gene. This rearrangement joins TRBV20-1 to TRBJ2-3, with TRBD2 as a possible D gene (7 bases). V lost 5 bases and J 5 bases, leaving 20 bases between the germline ends. In germline, CDR1 is DFQATT, CDR2 SNEGSKA (reference sequence). This CDR3 contains 15 residues. Partial CDR3 DNA: TGCAGTGCTGCGCATTTAGGGGGGGCGGTAGATACG. This encodes CSAAHLGGAVDT. The whole CDR3 is CSAAHLGGAVDTQYF.

This clone is classed as medium-sized by frequency. The read halts 3 residues ahead of the CDR3 end, with the missing end drawn from the germline J gene. V and J are TRBV29-1 and TRBJ2-5; the match to TRBD1 covers 7 bases. Germline-derived CDR1 and CDR2 are SQVTM and ANQGSEA. With 6 bases clipped from V and 4 bases from J, the junction kept 8 bases outside the gene matches. The CDR3 contains 13 residues. The part of the CDR3 DNA that was read is TGCAGCGTCACCGACAGGGTACTAGAGACC. As protein: CSVTDRVLET. The CDR3 reads in full as CSVTDRVLETQYF.

About this clone itself: The read terminates 3 residues ahead of where the CDR3 ends, so the germline J gene completes it. The V call is TRBV2, the J call TRBJ1-1; 10 bases are a match to TRBD1. The junction had 3 bases not matched to a gene; V was cut back by 8 bases and J by 0 bases. The germline V gene has CDR1 SNHLY and CDR2 FYNNEI. The CDR3 consists of 14 residues. The CDR3 here is CASGTGAMNTEAFF. The sequenced part of the CDR3 DNA is TGTGCCAGCGGGACAGGGGCTATGAACACTGAA.

For this clone: The DNA ends 3 residues before the CDR3 does, and the rest of the CDR3 is filled in from the germline J gene. The rearrangement joins TRBV19 to TRBJ2-1; 8 nucleotides agree with TRBD2. Unmatched junction bases numbered 6, after V lost 7 bases and J lost 4 bases. The CDR3 has 14 residues. CDR1 LNHDA and CDR2 SQIVND come from the germline V gene (reference sequence). CDR3 region: CASTRVAGYNEQFF. The covered CDR3 bases are TGTGCCAGTACGCGGGTAGCGGGGTACAATGAG.